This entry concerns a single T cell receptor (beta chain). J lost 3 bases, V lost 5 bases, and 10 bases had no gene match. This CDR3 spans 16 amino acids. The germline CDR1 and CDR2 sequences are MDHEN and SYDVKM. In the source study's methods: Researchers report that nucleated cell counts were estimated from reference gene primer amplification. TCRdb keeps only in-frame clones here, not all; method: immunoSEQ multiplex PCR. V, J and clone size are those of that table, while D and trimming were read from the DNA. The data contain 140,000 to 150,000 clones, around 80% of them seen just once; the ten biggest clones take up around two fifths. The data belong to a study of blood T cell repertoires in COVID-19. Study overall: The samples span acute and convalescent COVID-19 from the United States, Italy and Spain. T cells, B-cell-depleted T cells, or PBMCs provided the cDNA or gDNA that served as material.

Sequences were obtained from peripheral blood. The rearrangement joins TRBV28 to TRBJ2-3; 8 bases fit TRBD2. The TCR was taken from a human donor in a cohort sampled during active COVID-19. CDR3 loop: CASSPLAGKRTDTQYF. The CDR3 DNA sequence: TGTGCCAGCAGTCCTTTAGCGGGGAAAAGGACAGATACGCAGTATTTT.